These T cell receptor beta chains were read from a single sample in a study of T cells in Graves' hyperthyroidism and ophthalmopathy. TCRdb called the multiplex PCR reads again in MiXCR, with one record for every CDR3 protein. Of some 440,000 distinct CDR3 sequences in the sample, roughly 14% were seen once. Material for sequencing was blood. The receptor set was obtained from a woman aged 18-35 years with Graves' hyperthyroidism. CDR3s leave out the opening cysteine and the closing phenylalanine or tryptophan.

CDR3aa: ASSNGGPSAYEQY
v_gene: TRBV5-4
j_gene: TRBJ2-7
len: 13

CDR3aa: ASKDWAEPNYGYT
v_gene: TRBV12-3/TRBV12-4
j_gene: TRBJ1-2
len: 13

CDR3aa: AIRQDRASYEQY
v_gene: TRBV10-3
j_gene: TRBJ2-7
len: 12

CDR3aa: SASAGIAQY
v_gene: TRBV20-1
j_gene: TRBJ2-3
len: 9

CDR3aa: ASSPYAETQY
v_gene: TRBV6-1
j_gene: TRBJ2-5
len: 10

CDR3aa: ASSLASGSVNEQF
v_gene: TRBV5-5
j_gene: TRBJ2-1
len: 13

CDR3aa: ASSPFEGSNQPQH
v_gene: TRBV18
j_gene: TRBJ1-5
len: 13

CDR3aa: ASSSGTGETYEQY
v_gene: TRBV5-1
j_gene: TRBJ2-7
len: 13

CDR3aa: ASSDTGTFNEQF
v_gene: TRBV6-1
j_gene: TRBJ2-1
len: 12

CDR3aa: ASQGDRGISGELF
v_gene: TRBV28
j_gene: TRBJ2-2
len: 13

CDR3aa: ASSYGGDYGYT
v_gene: TRBV5-6
j_gene: TRBJ1-2
len: 11

CDR3aa: ASSLQRGTRSGNTIY
v_gene: TRBV2
j_gene: TRBJ1-3
len: 15

CDR3aa: ASSLYGNTEAF
v_gene: TRBV12-3/TRBV12-4
j_gene: TRBJ1-1
len: 11

CDR3aa: ASSEVGLGPEETQY
v_gene: TRBV2
j_gene: TRBJ2-5
len: 14

CDR3aa: ASSLRDRSRETQY
v_gene: TRBV5-1
j_gene: TRBJ2-5
len: 13

CDR3aa: ASSLMSGRAEETQY
v_gene: TRBV5-1
j_gene: TRBJ2-5
len: 14

CDR3aa: SARDRANYGYT
v_gene: TRBV20-1
j_gene: TRBJ1-2
len: 11

CDR3aa: ASSSLGTSIYTGELF
v_gene: TRBV6-2/TRBV6-3
j_gene: TRBJ2-2
len: 15

CDR3aa: ASSPSRGGGRGNQPQH
v_gene: TRBV7-9
j_gene: TRBJ1-5
len: 16

CDR3aa: ASSLRLGAGVSGELF
v_gene: TRBV27
j_gene: TRBJ2-2
len: 15

CDR3aa: ATSRGGSGHNEQF
v_gene: TRBV15
j_gene: TRBJ2-1
len: 13

CDR3aa: ASSLESGDTQY
v_gene: TRBV7-2
j_gene: TRBJ2-3
len: 11

CDR3aa: ASSGGTGTGGREQY
v_gene: TRBV9
j_gene: TRBJ2-7
len: 14